This TCR beta chain is drawn from a study of beta chain features in type 1 diabetes. The study, taken as a whole, reports: TCRB CDR3s from Type 1 diabetes patients were moderately but significantly shorter in all four CD4+ subsets. A pattern of fewer insertions and more deletions at VDJ junctions was seen in type 1 diabetes patients. The naive, central memory and Treg TCRB repertoires looked more alike in patients than they did in healthy donors.

As concerns this clone: Its antigen is currently unknown.

Sequenced material consisted of expressed TCRB transcripts (all of the isolated RNA was reverse transcribed). Profiled with immunoSEQ multiplex PCR; TCRdb holds only in-frame clones, not every one. Of a few hundred thousand clones detected, 20% appear once; the ten largest clones hold 0.028%. Staining for CD45RO/CCR7/CD25/CD127/CD95/CD27 allowed sorting of CD4+ naive, central memory, regulatory and stem cell-like memory cells. Purity (above 95%) was reached by all sorted populations. Germline loops: CDR1 SGHDN, CDR2 FVKESK. Trimming took 3 bases from V and 1 from J, leaving 10 bases between them. This CDR3 has 15 residues.

This receptor was identified in a woman aged 40 to 50 with type 1 diabetes. Sequencing was carried out using naive CD4+ T cells from blood. The chain couples TRBV14 to TRBJ2-4, with a tentative D call TRBD2 (6 bases). CDR3 residues: CASSHTSLAKNIQYF. The DNA of the CDR3 is TGTGCCAGCAGCCACACTAGCCTGGCCAAAAACATTCAGTACTTC.